These 22 T cell receptor beta chains were sequenced from one sample in a study of blood T cell repertoires in COVID-19. Measured with immunoSEQ multiplex PCR; TCRdb has only the in-frame clones, and not every one. The sample includes 200,000 to 250,000 clones, around 86% of them seen just once. The sample was peripheral blood. The source of these receptors is a woman aged 30 to 39 who had recovered from COVID-19.

This CDR3 is CASSGRGGGSYEQYF. CDR3 nucleotides: TGTGCCAGCAGCGGACGGGGCGGGGGGTCCTACGAGCAGTACTTC. The chain uses TRBV6-6 and TRBJ2-7; 8 bases fit TRBD2. This CDR3 has 15 amino acids. Looked up from germline, CDR1 is MNHNY and CDR2 is SVGAGI (reference sequence). V gave up 6 bases and J gave up 1 base; unmatched junction bases: 8.

The chain uses TRBV5-1 and TRBJ1-3; 7 nucleotides line up with TRBD1. This CDR3 spans 15 amino acids. CDR1 and CDR2 from the germline V gene are SGHRS and YFSETQ. J gave up 4 bases and V 0 bases, and 4 bases lay outside the gene matches. In DNA form, the CDR3 reads TGCGCCAGCAGCTTGGAAGGGGGCGCCGGAAACACCATATATTTT. Amino acids: CASSLEGGAGNTIYF.

The genes are TRBV13 and TRBJ2-3, with D possibly TRBD2 on 5 matching bases. The V gene's germline CDR1 is PRHDT and CDR2 FYEKMQ (reference sequence). V dropped 3 bases and J dropped 6 bases, with 13 bases sitting between them. The length of the CDR3 is 14 residues. Here the CDR3 DNA reads TGTGCCAGCAGCTTGCTAGCTATGTGGGATACGCAGTATTTT. This encodes CASSLLAMWDTQYF. The full variable domain, with the rest looked up from reference TRBV13 and TRBJ2-3, is AAGVIQSPRHLIKEKRETATLKCYPIPRHDTVYWYQQGPGQDPQFLISFYEKMQSDKGSIPDRFSAQQFSDYHSELNMSSLELGDSALYFCASSLLAMWDTQYFGPGTRLTVL.

The rearrangement links TRBV7-8 to TRBJ1-2; 7 bases are shared with TRBD1. CDR1 SGHVS and CDR2 FQNEAQ come from the germline V gene. This CDR3 contains 14 residues. Trimming took 5 bases from V and 4 from J; bases not matched to a gene: 7. The CDR3 DNA reads TGTGCCAGCAGCGGAGGGGGCTCAATCTATGGCTACACCTTC. Its translation is CASSGGGSIYGYTF.

The chain couples TRBV15 to TRBJ1-6; D perhaps matches TRBD1 (5 bases). V lost 3 bases to trimming and J lost 7 bases, with 19 bases between them. The length of the CDR3 is 17 residues. The germline gives CDR1 LNHNV, CDR2 YYDKDF (reference sequence). CDR3 region: CATSSGPSGPNNSPLHF. CDR3 sequence (DNA): TGTGCCACCAGCAGCGGACCCTCAGGGCCGAACAATTCACCCCTCCACTTT.

The chain recombines TRBV5-6 with TRBJ2-3, with TRBD1 matching over 8 bases. The length of the CDR3 is 19 residues. J gave up 5 bases and V 5 bases, and 22 bases lay outside the gene matches. Germline CDR1 is SGHDT and CDR2 is YYEEEE. CDR3 nucleotide sequence: TGTGCCAGCAGTAGGACAGGGTCAAATCGGGGGCCTGATGGAGATACGCAGTATTTT. Translating it yields CASSRTGSNRGPDGDTQYF.

The chain has TRBV7-8 and TRBJ2-5; 9 bases fit TRBD2. The junction had 9 bases not matched to a gene; V was cut back by 1 base and J by 9 bases. Germline CDR1 SGHVS, CDR2 FQNEAQ. The CDR3 contains 15 residues. The CDR3 is CASSLGRGGVWAQYF. The CDR3 DNA reads as TGTGCCAGCAGCTTAGGGCGGGGGGGCGTTTGGGCCCAGTACTTC.

The chain has TRBV2 and TRBJ2-3, with TRBD2 matching over 12 bases. V lost 8 bases to trimming and J lost 6 bases; unmatched junction nucleotides: 6. This CDR3 region has 14 residues. Germline lookup yields CDR1 SNHLY and CDR2 FYNNEI. The CDR3 DNA reads TGTGCCAGCGGACTAGCGGGGCCCGACGATACGCAGTATTTT. Translated: CASGLAGPDDTQYF.

The chain carries TRBV11-2 and TRBJ2-3; 10 nucleotides agree with TRBD2. Per the germline V gene, CDR1 is SGHAT and CDR2 is FQNNGV. J was trimmed by 2 bases and V by 4 bases; bases with no gene match: 6. CDR3 length equals 16 residues. The CDR3 nucleotides are TGTGCCAGCAGCTCCCAAGCGGGGGGGTCCACAGATACGCAGTATTTT. Translating it yields CASSSQAGGSTDTQYF.

The chain carries TRBV6-5 and TRBJ2-1, with D maybe TRBD2 (5 bases). Between the trimmed V and J ends, which lost 2 bases and 0 bases, there was a span of 8 bases. The CDR3 sequence is 15 residues long. Germline CDR1 is MNHEY and CDR2 is SVGAGI. Written as DNA, the CDR3 is TGTGCCAGCAGTTACAGGAGGAGCTCCTACAATGAGCAGTTCTTC. It translates to CASSYRRSSYNEQFF.

The J gene is TRBJ1-3, the V gene TRBV10-3; D possibly corresponds to TRBD1 (5 bases). Trimming removed 4 bases from V and 2 bases from J, with 12 bases in between. The CDR3 covers 15 residues. Looked up from germline, CDR1 is ENHRY and CDR2 is SYGVKD. This CDR3 reads CAISAAGYPGNTIYF. The DNA for the CDR3 is TGTGCCATCAGTGCAGCAGGGTATCCTGGAAACACCATATATTTT.

CDR3 bases: TGTGCCTGGAGCGGGAATTCACCCCTCCACTTT. Amino acids: CAWSGNSPLHF. This sequence joins TRBV30 and TRBJ1-6, with D uncertain. The CDR3 consists of 11 residues. Looked up from germline, CDR1 is GTSNPN and CDR2 is SVGIG (reference sequence). Trimming pared 3 bases from V and 7 bases from J, leaving 4 bases between.

The CDR3, as DNA: TGTGCCAGTACCGCGGACCTTCAGGGGGCGCGCTCGGAGGCTTTCTTT. Translation gives CASTADLQGARSEAFF. The rearrangement uses TRBV19 and TRBJ1-1; 8 nucleotides line up with TRBD1. The CDR3 is made up of 16 amino acids. CDR1 is LNHDA, CDR2 SQIVND, per germline (reference sequence). V lost 7 bases to trimming and J lost 11 bases; unmatched junction nucleotides: 21.

The rearrangement uses TRBV5-1 and TRBJ2-6; 9 nucleotides line up with TRBD1. The CDR3 is made up of 19 amino acids. Losses at the gene ends were 2 bases for V and 0 bases for J; bases not matched to a gene: 9. The germline CDR1 and CDR2 sequences are SGHRS and YFSETQ. The DNA for the CDR3 is TGCGCCAGCAGCTTAGGTTTTCCGGGACAGGGCTCTGGGGCCAACGTCCTGACTTTC. Protein sequence: CASSLGFPGQGSGANVLTF.

This clone appeared a single time. The rearrangement joins TRBV6-2 or TRBV6-3 to TRBJ1-2; D gene unclear. Germline V CDR1 and CDR2: MNHEY, SVGEGT. There are 18 residues in the CDR3. Trimming left V 0 bases short and J 7 bases short, with 24 bases between. The CDR3 nucleotides are TGTGCCAGCAGTTACTCGAAACCTGGACTCACCAGAGAAGGTGGCTACACCTTC. This encodes CASSYSKPGLTREGGYTF.

The chain uses TRBV4-1 and TRBJ1-2; TRBD1 matches 8 bases. The CDR3 has 15 residues. From germline, CDR1 is MGHRA and CDR2 YSYEKL. V was pared by 1 base and J by 3 bases, with 4 bases of the junction left unmatched. Here the CDR3 DNA reads TGCGCCAGCAGCCAAGTAACAGGGGGGGACTATGGCTACACCTTC. Translated, it gives CASSQVTGGDYGYTF.

The CDR3 reads CASGLRDTGELFF. CDR3 nucleotides: TGTGCTAGTGGTTTACGGGACACCGGGGAGCTGTTTTTT. The rearrangement joins TRBV12-5 to TRBJ2-2; no reliable D call. CDR3 length: 13 amino acids. Germline V gives CDR1 LGHNT, CDR2 FRNRAP. The V and J ends lost 3 bases and 3 bases respectively, with 5 bases between them.

This clone was counted once. The chain has TRBV12-1 and TRBJ1-2. TRBV12-1 is a pseudogene segment. CDR3 length: 12 residues. As DNA, the CDR3 is TGTGCCAGCAACGTCCCTAAATGCGGCTACACCTTC. Protein sequence: CASNVPKCGYTF.

J is TRBJ2-1 and V is TRBV19, with 10 bases fitting TRBD2. In germline, CDR1 is LNHDA, CDR2 SQIVND (reference sequence). This CDR3 spans 14 amino acids. The V and J ends lost 7 bases and 4 bases, in that order; junction bases with no gene match: 4. This CDR3 reads CASKVAGGYNEQFF. In nucleotides, the CDR3 is TGTGCCAGTAAAGTAGCGGGGGGTTACAATGAGCAGTTCTTC.

The gene calls are TRBV6-2 or TRBV6-3 and TRBJ1-6; D may be TRBD1 (6 bases). V was cut by 6 bases and J by 4 bases, with 16 bases left in between. The CDR3 has 16 residues. Germline-derived CDR1 and CDR2 are MNHEY and SVGEGT. CDR3 nucleotides: TGTGCCAGCAGCCATGGCGGACAGTCGTATAATTCACCCCTCCACTTT. This encodes CASSHGGQSYNSPLHF.

The genes are TRBV3-1 (or the pseudogene TRBV3-2) and TRBJ2-7, with 11 bases matching TRBD2. There are 17 residues in the CDR3. Germline V gene sequence: CDR1 LGHDT, CDR2 YNNKEL (reference sequence). V gave up 1 base and J gave up 1 base; unmatched junction bases: 6. The CDR3: CASSQGLAGWGSYEQYF. As DNA, the CDR3 is TGTGCCAGCAGCCAAGGACTAGCGGGGTGGGGGTCCTACGAGCAGTACTTC.

The V gene is TRBV15, the J gene TRBJ2-1; 11 bases fit TRBD2. The CDR3 is 21 amino acids. Germline lookup yields CDR1 LNHNV and CDR2 YYDKDF (reference sequence). V dropped 4 bases and J dropped 4; count of bases not matched to a gene: 21. The CDR3 loop reads CATSIRPVVAGGLGLYNEQFF. The CDR3 bases are TGTGCCACCAGCATCAGGCCCGTCGTAGCGGGGGGGCTTGGTTTGTACAATGAGCAGTTCTTC.